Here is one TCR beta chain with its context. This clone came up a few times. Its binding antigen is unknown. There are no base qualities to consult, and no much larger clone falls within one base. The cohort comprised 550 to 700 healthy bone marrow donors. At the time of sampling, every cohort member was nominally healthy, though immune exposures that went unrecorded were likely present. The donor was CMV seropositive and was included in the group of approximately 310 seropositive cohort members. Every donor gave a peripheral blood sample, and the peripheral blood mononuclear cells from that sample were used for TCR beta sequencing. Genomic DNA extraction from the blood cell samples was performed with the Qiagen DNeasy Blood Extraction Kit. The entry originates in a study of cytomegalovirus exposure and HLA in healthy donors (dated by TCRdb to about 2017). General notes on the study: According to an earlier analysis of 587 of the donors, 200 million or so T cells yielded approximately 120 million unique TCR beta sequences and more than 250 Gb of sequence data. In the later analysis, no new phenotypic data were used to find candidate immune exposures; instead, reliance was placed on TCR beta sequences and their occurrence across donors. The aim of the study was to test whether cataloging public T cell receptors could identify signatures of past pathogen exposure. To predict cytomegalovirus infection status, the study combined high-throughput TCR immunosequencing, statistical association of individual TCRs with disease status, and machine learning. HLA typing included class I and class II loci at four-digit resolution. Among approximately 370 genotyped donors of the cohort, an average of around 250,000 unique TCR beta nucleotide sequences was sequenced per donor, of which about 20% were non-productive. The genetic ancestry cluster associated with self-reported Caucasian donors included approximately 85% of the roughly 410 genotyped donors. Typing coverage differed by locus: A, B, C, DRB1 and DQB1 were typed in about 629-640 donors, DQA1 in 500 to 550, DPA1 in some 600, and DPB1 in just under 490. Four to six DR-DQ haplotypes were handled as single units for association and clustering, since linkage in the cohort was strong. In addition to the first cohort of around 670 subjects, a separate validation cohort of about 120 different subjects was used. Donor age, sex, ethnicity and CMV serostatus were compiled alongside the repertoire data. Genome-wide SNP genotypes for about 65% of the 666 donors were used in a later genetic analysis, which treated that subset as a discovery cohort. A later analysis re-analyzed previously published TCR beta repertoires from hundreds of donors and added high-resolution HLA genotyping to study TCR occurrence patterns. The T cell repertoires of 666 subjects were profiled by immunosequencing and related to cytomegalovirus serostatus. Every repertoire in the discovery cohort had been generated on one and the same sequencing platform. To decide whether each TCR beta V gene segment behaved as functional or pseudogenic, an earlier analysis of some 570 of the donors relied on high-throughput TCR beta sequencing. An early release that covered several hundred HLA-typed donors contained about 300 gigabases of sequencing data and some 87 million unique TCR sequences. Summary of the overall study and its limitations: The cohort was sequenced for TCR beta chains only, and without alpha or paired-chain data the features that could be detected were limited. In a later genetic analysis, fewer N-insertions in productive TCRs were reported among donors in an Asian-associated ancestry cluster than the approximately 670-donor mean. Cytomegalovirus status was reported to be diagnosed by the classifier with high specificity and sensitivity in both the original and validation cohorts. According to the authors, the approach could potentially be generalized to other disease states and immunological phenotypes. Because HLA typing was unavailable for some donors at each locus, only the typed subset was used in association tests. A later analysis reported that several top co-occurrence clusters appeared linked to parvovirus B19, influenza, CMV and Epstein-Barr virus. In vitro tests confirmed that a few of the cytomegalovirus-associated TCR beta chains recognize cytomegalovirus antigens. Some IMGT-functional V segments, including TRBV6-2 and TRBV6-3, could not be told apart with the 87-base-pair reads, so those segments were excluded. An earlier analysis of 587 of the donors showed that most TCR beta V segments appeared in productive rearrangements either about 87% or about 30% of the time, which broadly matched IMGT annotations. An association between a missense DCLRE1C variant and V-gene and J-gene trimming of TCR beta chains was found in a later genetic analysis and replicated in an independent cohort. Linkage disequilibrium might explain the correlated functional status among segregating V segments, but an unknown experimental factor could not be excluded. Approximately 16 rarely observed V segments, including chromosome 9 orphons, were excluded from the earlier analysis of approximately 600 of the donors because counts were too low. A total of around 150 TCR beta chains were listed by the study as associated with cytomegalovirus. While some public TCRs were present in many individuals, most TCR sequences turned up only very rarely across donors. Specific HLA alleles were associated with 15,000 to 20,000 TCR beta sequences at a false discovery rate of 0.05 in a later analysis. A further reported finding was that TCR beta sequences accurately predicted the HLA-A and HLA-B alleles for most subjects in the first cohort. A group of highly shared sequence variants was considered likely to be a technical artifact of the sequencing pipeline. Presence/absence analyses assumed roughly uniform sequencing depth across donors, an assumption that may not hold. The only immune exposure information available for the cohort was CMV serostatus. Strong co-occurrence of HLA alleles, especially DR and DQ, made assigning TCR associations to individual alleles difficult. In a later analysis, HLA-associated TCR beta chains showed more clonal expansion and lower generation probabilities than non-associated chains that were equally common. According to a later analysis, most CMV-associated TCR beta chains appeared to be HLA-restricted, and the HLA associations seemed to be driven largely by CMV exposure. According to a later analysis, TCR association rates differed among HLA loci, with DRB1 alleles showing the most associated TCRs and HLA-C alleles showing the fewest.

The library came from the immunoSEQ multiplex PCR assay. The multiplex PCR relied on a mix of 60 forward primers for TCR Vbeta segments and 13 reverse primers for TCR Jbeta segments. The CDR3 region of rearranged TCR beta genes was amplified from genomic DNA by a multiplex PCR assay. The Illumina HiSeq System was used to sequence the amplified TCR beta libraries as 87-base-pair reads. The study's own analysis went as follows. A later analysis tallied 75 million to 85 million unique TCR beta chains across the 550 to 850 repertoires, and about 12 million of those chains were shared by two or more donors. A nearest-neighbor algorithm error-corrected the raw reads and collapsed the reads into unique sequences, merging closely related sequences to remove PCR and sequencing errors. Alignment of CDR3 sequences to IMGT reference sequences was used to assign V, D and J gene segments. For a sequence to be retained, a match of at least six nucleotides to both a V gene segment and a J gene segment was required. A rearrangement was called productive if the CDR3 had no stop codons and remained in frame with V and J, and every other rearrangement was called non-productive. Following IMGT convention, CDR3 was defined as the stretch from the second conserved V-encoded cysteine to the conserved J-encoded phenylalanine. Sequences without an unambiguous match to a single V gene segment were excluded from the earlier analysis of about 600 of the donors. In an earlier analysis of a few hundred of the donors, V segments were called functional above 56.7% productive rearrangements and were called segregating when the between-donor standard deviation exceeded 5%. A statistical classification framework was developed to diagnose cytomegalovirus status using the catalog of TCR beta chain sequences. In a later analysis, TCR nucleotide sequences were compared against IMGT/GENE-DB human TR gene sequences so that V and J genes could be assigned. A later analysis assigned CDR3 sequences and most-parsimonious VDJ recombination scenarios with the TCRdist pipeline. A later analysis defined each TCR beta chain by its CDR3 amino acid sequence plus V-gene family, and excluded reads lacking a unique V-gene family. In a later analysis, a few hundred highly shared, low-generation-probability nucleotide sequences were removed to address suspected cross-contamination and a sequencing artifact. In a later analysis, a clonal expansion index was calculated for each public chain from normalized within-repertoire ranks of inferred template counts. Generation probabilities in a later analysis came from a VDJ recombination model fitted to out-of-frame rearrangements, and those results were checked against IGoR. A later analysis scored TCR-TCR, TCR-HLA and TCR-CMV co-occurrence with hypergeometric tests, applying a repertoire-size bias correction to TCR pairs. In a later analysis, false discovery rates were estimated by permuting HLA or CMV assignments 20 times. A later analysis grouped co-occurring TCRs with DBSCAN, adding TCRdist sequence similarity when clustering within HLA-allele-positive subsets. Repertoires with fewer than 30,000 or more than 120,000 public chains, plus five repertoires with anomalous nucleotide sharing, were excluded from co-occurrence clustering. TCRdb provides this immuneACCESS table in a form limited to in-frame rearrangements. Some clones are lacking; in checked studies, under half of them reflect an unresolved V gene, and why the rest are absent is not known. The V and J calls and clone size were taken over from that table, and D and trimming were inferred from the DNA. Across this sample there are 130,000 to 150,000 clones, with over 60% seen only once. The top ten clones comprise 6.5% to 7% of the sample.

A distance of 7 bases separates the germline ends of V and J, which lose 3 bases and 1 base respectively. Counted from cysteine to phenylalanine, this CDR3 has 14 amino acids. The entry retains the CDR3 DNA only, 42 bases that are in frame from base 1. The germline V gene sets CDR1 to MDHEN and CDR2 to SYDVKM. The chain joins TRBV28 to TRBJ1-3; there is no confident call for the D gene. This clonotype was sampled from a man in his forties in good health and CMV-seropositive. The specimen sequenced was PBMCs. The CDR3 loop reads CASSFSLSGNTIYF. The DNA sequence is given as TGTGCCAGCAGTTTTTCCCTTTCTGGAAACACCATATATTTT.